This T cell receptor (beta chain) comes out of a study of T cell responses to AZD1222 COVID-19 vaccine. Whole-study results and caveats: The breadth and depth of Spike-specific TCRs increased once two AZD1222 doses had been given. Only a handful of people who got AZD1222 tested seropositive at baseline. Most donors were white British, females outnumbered males, and clonal diversity was possibly underestimated.

V dropped 5 bases and J dropped 2 bases, with 10 bases sitting between them. There are 13 residues in the CDR3. Germline CDR1 reads SGHAT; CDR2 reads FQNNGV. Generated by immunoSEQ multiplex PCR, the TCRdb table keeps only in-frame clones and is missing some. The profile shows roughly 250,000 clones, approximately 93% of them singletons. A note on this clone: Its antigen is unknown. The sample contains more than one DNA sequence encoding this CDR3.

Sequencing was performed on peripheral blood, taken on day 0 of AZD1222 vaccination. The chain links TRBV11-2 to TRBJ2-7; unclear D gene. The clonotype originates from an adult in good health. The CDR3 nucleotides are TGTGCCAGCAGCCTCCAGACTGCCTACGAGCAGTACTTC. Protein product: CASSLQTAYEQYF.